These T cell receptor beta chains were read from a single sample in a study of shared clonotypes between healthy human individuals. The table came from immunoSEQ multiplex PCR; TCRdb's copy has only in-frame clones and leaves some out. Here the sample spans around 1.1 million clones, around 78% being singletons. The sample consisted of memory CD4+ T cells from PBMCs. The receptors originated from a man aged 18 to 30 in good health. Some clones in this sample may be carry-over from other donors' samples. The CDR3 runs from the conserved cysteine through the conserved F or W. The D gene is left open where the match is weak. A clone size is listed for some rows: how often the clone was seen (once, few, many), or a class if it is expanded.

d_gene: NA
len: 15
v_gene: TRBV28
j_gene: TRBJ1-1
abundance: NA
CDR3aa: CASSLVGRRSNEAFF
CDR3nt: TGTGCCAGCAGTTTAGTGGGGCGCCGGAGTAATGAAGCTTTCTTT

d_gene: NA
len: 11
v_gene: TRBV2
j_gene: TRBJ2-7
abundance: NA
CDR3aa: CASSGPGEQYF
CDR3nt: TGTGCCAGCAGTGGGCCTGGCGAGCAGTACTTC

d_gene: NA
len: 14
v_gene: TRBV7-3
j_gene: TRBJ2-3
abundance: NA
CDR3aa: CASSLVSGTDTQYF
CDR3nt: TGTGCCAGCAGCTTAGTTAGCGGTACAGATACGCAGTATTTT

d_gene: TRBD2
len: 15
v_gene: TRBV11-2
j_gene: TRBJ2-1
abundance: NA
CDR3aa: CAASRGTSGSWEQFF
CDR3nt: TGTGCCGCCTCCCGCGGGACTAGCGGGAGTTGGGAGCAGTTCTTC

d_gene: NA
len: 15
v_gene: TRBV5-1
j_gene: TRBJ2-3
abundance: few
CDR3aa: CASSSPIDNTDTQYF
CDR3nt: TGCGCCAGCAGCTCCCCTATCGACAACACAGATACGCAGTATTTT

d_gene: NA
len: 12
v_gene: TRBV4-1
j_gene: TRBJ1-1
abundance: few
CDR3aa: CASSRRRTEAFF
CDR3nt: TGCGCCAGCAGCCGCCGGAGGACTGAAGCTTTCTTT

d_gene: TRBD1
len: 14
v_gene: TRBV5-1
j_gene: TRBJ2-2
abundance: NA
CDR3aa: CASSLQGAAGELFF
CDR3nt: TGCGCCAGCAGCTTACAGGGGGCGGCCGGGGAGCTGTTTTTT

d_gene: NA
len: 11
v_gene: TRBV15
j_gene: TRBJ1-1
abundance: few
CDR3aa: CATSKDTEAFF
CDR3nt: TGTGCCACCAGCAAAGACACTGAAGCTTTCTTT

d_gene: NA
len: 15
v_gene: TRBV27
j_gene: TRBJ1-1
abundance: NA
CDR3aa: CASSSHQTVNTEAFF
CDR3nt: TGTGCCAGCAGTTCCCACCAGACAGTTAACACTGAAGCTTTCTTT

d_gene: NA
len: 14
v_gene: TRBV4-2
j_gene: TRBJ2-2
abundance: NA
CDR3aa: CASSHTANTGELFF
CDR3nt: TGTGCCAGCAGCCACACCGCGAACACCGGGGAGCTGTTTTTT

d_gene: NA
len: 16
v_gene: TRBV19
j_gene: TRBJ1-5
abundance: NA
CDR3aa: CASSIWGRSPRGPQHF
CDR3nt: TGTGCCAGTAGTATCTGGGGGCGCAGTCCGAGGGGGCCCCAGCATTTT

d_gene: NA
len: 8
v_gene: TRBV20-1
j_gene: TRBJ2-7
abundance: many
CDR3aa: CRDLGPYF
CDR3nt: TGCAGGGACCTGGGGCCGTACTTC

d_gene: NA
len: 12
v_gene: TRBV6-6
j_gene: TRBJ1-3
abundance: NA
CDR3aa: CASHLGGYTIYF
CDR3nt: TGTGCCAGTCATTTGGGGGGATACACCATATATTTT

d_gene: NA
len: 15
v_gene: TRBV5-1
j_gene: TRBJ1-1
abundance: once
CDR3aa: CASSLNGGPGTEAFF
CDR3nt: TGCGCCAGCAGCTTGAACGGGGGGCCGGGCACTGAAGCTTTCTTT

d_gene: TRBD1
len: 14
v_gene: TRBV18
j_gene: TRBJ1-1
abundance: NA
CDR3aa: CASSATGGQKEAFF
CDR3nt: TGTGCCAGCTCAGCTACAGGGGGACAAAAAGAAGCTTTCTTT

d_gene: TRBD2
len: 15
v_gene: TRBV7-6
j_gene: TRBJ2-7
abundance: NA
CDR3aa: CASSLSPSGSYEQYF
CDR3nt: TGTGCCAGCAGCTTATCGCCTAGCGGCTCCTACGAGCAGTACTTC

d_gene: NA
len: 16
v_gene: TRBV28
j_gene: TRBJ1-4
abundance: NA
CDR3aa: CASSRPGTLANEKLFF
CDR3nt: TGTGCCAGCAGTCGCCCGGGGACCCTTGCGAATGAAAAACTGTTTTTT

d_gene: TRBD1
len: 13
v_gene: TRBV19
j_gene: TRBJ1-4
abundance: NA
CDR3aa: CASGQVWDEKLFF
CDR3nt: TGTGCCAGCGGACAGGTTTGGGACGAAAAACTGTTTTTT

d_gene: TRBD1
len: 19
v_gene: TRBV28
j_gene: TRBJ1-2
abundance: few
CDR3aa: CASSSYAPQGAERGYGYTF
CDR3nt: TGTGCCAGCAGTTCTTATGCCCCGCAGGGGGCGGAAAGGGGCTATGGCTACACCTTC

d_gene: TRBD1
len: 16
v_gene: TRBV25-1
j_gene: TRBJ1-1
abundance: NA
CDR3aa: CASSEQRPGGGTEAFF
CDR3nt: TGTGCCAGCAGTGAACAACGACCAGGGGGGGGCACTGAAGCTTTCTTT

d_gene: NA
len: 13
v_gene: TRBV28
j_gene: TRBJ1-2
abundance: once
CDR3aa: CASTPPAGSGYTF
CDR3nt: TGTGCCAGCACCCCCCCGGCAGGGTCTGGCTACACCTTC

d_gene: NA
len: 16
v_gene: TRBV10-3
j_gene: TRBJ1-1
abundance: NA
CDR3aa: CAISDTNRGANTEAFF
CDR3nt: TGTGCCATCAGTGATACGAATCGAGGGGCGAACACTGAAGCTTTCTTT

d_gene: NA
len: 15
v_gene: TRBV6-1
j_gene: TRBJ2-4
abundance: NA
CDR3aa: CASSEGQPQGNIQYF
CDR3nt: TGTGCCAGCAGTGAAGGCCAGCCCCAAGGGAACATTCAGTACTTC

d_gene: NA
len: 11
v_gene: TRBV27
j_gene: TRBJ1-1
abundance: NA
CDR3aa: CASSLYRWAFF
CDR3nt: TGTGCCAGCAGTTTATACAGGTGGGCTTTCTTT

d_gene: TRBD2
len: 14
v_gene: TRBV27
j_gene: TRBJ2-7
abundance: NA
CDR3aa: CASSAIAGFEEQYF
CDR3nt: TGTGCCAGCAGTGCAATAGCGGGATTCGAGGAGCAGTACTTC

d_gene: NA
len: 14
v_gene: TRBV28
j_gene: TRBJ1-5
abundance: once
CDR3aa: CASSLLNSDQPQHF
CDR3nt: TGTGCCAGCAGTTTGCTAAACAGTGATCAGCCCCAGCATTTT

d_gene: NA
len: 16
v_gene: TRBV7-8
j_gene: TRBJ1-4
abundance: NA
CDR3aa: CASSPDRLAGPKRRFF
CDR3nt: TGTGCCAGCAGCCCGGACAGACTTGCAGGCCCGAAACGCCGGTTTTTT

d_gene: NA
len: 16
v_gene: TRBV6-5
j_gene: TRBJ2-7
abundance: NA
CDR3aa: CASSYSILAGSYEQYF
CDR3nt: TGTGCCAGCAGTTACTCGATTCTGGCAGGTTCCTACGAGCAGTACTTC

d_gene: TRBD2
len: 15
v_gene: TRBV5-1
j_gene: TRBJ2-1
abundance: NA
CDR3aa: CASTSIAGSYNEQFF
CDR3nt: TGCGCCAGCACCTCAATAGCGGGCTCCTACAATGAGCAGTTCTTC

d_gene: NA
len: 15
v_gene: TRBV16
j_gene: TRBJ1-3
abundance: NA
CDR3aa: CASSQSASSGNTIYF
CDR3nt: TGTGCCAGCAGCCAATCGGCCAGCTCTGGAAACACCATATATTTT

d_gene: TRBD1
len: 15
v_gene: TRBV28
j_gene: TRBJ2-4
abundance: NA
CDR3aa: CASRGTAIAKNIQYF
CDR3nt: TGTGCCAGCCGAGGGACAGCGATAGCCAAAAACATTCAGTACTTC

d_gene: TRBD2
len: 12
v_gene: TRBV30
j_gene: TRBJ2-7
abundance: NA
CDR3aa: CAWTSGSYEQYF
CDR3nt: TGTGCCTGGACTAGCGGTTCCTACGAGCAGTACTTC

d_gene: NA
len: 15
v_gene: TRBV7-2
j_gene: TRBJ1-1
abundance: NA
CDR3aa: CASSRSGGSNTEAFF
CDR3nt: TGTGCCAGCAGCCGATCGGGGGGATCGAACACTGAAGCTTTCTTT

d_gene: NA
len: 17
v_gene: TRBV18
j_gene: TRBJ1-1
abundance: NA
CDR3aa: CASSPPIVRAENTEAFF
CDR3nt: TGTGCCAGCTCACCACCCATCGTGCGAGCGGAGAACACTGAAGCTTTCTTT

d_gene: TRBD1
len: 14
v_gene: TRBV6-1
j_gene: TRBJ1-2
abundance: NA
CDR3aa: CASRLTGEVDGYTF
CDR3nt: TGTGCCAGCAGGCTGACAGGGGAGGTCGATGGCTACACCTTC

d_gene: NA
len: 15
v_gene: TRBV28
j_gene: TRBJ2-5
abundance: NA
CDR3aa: CASSLSDRNQETQYF
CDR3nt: TGTGCCAGCAGCCTATCCGACCGGAACCAAGAGACCCAGTACTTC

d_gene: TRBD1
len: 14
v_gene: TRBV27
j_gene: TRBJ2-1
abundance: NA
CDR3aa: CASSRGQGLGEQFF
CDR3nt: TGTGCCAGCAGTAGGGGACAGGGATTGGGTGAGCAGTTCTTC

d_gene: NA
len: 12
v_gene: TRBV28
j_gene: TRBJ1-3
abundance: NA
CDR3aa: CASSTSGNTIYF
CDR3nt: TGTGCCAGCAGTACTTCTGGAAACACCATATATTTT

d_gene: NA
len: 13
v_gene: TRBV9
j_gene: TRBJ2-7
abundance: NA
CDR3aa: CASSVGPSLEQYF
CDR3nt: TGTGCCAGCAGCGTAGGGCCATCGCTCGAGCAGTACTTC

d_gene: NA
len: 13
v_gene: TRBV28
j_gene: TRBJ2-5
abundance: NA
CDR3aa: CASSSGAGETQYF
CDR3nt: TGTGCCAGCAGTTCAGGGGCAGGGGAGACCCAGTACTTC

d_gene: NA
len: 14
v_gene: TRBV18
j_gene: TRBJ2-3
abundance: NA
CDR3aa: CASSPQGPTDTQYF
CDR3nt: TGTGCCAGCTCACCTCAGGGTCCAACAGATACGCAGTATTTT

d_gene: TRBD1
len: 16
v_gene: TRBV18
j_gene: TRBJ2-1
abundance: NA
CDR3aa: CASSPPRTGPYNEQFF
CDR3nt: TGTGCCAGCTCACCACCTCGGACAGGGCCTTACAATGAGCAGTTCTTC

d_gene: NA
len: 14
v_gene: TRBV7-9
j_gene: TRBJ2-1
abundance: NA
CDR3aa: CASSLDWGSNEQFF
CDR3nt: TGTGCCAGCAGCTTAGATTGGGGGTCCAATGAGCAGTTCTTC

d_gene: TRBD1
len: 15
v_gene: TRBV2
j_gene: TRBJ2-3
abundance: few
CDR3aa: CASSGDRGHADTQYF
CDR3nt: TGTGCCAGCAGTGGGGACAGGGGGCACGCAGATACGCAGTATTTT